Following are 28 T cell receptor beta chains from one sample sequenced in a study of early T cells in non-severe SARS-CoV-2 infection. Using its own MiXCR run on the 5' RACE reads, TCRdb lists one record per CDR3 protein. The sample carries some 40,000 distinct CDR3 sequences, 10% to 15% recorded once. The specimen sequenced was whole blood. The receptors were sampled from an adult who was a healthcare worker with PCR-confirmed SARS-CoV-2 infection or an uninfected control (not recorded which).

This chain connects TRBV9 to TRBJ2-5; D remains ambiguous. This CDR3 is 13 amino acids long. The germline V gene has CDR1 SGDLS and CDR2 YYNGEE. Trimming pared 2 bases from V and 2 bases from J, leaving 7 bases between. CDR3 in DNA: TGTGCCAGCAGCGTGGCCCTACAAGAGACCCAGTACTTC. This sequence encodes CASSVALQETQYF.

The chain has TRBV6-4 and TRBJ1-4; 8 nucleotides line up with TRBD1. The V gene end was trimmed by 9 bases and the J gene end by 6 bases; junction bases not matched to a gene: 6. Germline CDR1 is MRHNA and CDR2 is SNTAGT. This CDR3 has 13 residues. The CDR3 DNA reads as TGTGCCAGTAGGGACAGGAGTTATGAAAAACTGTTTTTT. Residues: CASRDRSYEKLFF.

The chain links TRBV11-2 to TRBJ2-3; 7 bases fit TRBD2. With 3 bases clipped from V and 2 bases from J, the junction kept 2 bases outside the gene matches. Germline assignment: CDR1 SGHAT and CDR2 FQNNGV. There are 14 residues in the CDR3. CDR3 DNA: TGTGCCAGCAGCTTGGGGGGGGACACAGATACGCAGTATTTT. Translating it yields CASSLGGDTDTQYF.

The chain links TRBV6-2 or TRBV6-3 to TRBJ1-1, with D possibly matching TRBD1 (5 bases). Trimming took off 4 bases at V and 8 bases at J, with 14 bases between the two ends. The germline gives CDR1 MNHEY, CDR2 SVGEGT. This CDR3 region has 13 residues. The CDR3 sequence: CASSSAQGEEAFF. CDR3 DNA: TGTGCCAGCAGTTCGGCCCAGGGAGAAGAAGCTTTCTTT.

Only a few counts were recorded for this clonotype. The rearrangement joins TRBV5-1 to TRBJ2-7; the D is unclear. V lost 0 bases, J lost 2 bases, and 12 bases lay in between. CDR3 size: 15 residues. In germline, CDR1 is SGHRS, CDR2 YFSETQ. CDR3 sequence: CASSLDPGPTYEQYF. CDR3 coding DNA: TGCGCCAGCAGCTTGGATCCAGGCCCTACCTACGAGCAGTACTTC.

This clonotype was counted at least ten times. The chain links TRBV6-2 or TRBV6-3 to TRBJ2-7; TRBD1 or TRBD2 may be the D gene (5 bases each). The germline gives CDR1 MNHEY, CDR2 SVGEGT. Trimming removed 7 bases from V and 1 base from J, with 14 bases in between. The CDR3 spans 14 residues. The CDR3 nucleotides read TGTGCCAGCAAGGACCAGGGAGTATCCTACGAGCAGTACTTC. It translates to CASKDQGVSYEQYF.

This clonotype was detected many times. The chain is built from TRBV20-1 and TRBJ2-7, with a weak D call TRBD1 (6 bases). The germline V and J ends were trimmed by 5 bases and 5 bases, with 22 bases remaining between them. This CDR3 spans 15 amino acids. The germline V gene has CDR1 DFQATT and CDR2 SNEGSKA (reference sequence). The CDR3 DNA sequence: TGCAGTGCTTGTCCCCTGAGTGGGGGCCGGGACGAGCAGTACTTC. As protein: CSACPLSGGRDEQYF.

The chain links TRBV7-2 to TRBJ2-3, with TRBD1 matching 10 bases. Germline V gene sequence: CDR1 SGHTA, CDR2 FQGNSA. This CDR3 is 17 amino acids long. V was clipped by 5 bases and J by 5 bases; unmatched bases: 13. The CDR3 coding sequence is TGTGCCAGCAGCGCGAGAGGACAGGGGGAACGATTAGATACGCAGTATTTT. Its protein product is CASSARGQGERLDTQYF.

The sample holds many counts of this clonotype. The chain recombines TRBV4-1 with TRBJ2-1; 10 positions agree with TRBD2. This CDR3 is 15 amino acids long. Germline V CDR1 and CDR2: MGHRA, YSYEKL. With 4 bases clipped from V and 10 bases from J, the junction kept 10 bases outside the gene matches. The CDR3 DNA sequence: TGCGCCAGCAGCCCGCCTAGCGGGGGTTATCGGGAGCAGTTCTTC. Its translation: CASSPPSGGYREQFF.

Many counts were recorded for this clonotype. The V gene is TRBV3-1, the J gene TRBJ1-2; perhaps TRBD1 as D (5 bases). Germline values: CDR1 LGHDT, CDR2 YNNKEL (reference sequence). The CDR3 runs to 16 residues. Trimming removed 0 bases from V and 4 bases from J, with 15 bases in between. The CDR3 DNA reads as TGTGCCAGCAGCCAAGATCACCAGGGAGGGCTCTATGGCTACACCTTC. Translating it yields CASSQDHQGGLYGYTF.

There are many counts of this clonotype. The chain employs TRBV12-3 or TRBV12-4 and TRBJ1-2, with no clear D. V lost 5 bases and J lost 9, with 19 bases in between. CDR3 length equals 14 residues. In nucleotides, the CDR3 is TGTGCCAGCAGTCAACTTGCACCCACCAGGAGCTACACCTTC. Amino acids: CASSQLAPTRSYTF.

This clonotype was observed many times. The J gene is TRBJ2-6, the V gene TRBV7-6; a possible D gene is TRBD2 (6 bases). This CDR3 contains 16 residues. Trimming removed 4 bases at V and 1 base at J, with 11 bases between. CDR1 SGHVS and CDR2 FNYEAQ come from the germline V gene. Here the CDR3 reads CASSSEAGSGANVLTF. In DNA, the CDR3 is TGTGCCAGCAGCTCCGAGGCGGGATCTGGGGCCAACGTCCTGACTTTC.

The chain is built from TRBV7-9 and TRBJ2-7, with unresolved D. Germline assignment: CDR1 SEHNR and CDR2 FQNEAQ (reference sequence). Trimming stripped 5 bases from V and 4 bases from J, with 21 bases between. The CDR3 sequence is 16 residues long. CDR3 sequence (DNA): TGTGCCAGCAGCGGCATTGGAACAGCCTCTCGTTACGAGCAGTACTTC. This encodes CASSGIGTASRYEQYF.

This clonotype has just a few counts. The chain joins TRBV11-3 to TRBJ2-5; unclear D gene. The germline gives CDR1 SGHNT, CDR2 YENEEA. Trimming pared 2 bases from V and 3 bases from J, leaving 7 bases between. This CDR3 comprises 13 residues. The CDR3 protein is CASSLNFKETQYF. The CDR3 DNA is TGTGCCAGCAGCTTAAACTTCAAAGAGACCCAGTACTTC.

This clonotype was seen at least ten times. V usage is TRBV4-3 and J usage is TRBJ1-6, with 8 bases identical to TRBD1. The germline V gene encodes CDR1 LGHNA and CDR2 YSLEER. Germline trimming cut 1 base from V and 10 bases from J; bases unmatched to any gene: 9. The CDR3 has 16 residues. The CDR3 loop is CASSQVPGGSLSPLHF. CDR3 DNA: TGCGCCAGCAGCCAAGTCCCAGGGGGCTCATTGTCACCCCTCCACTTT.

This clonotype was seen many times. The chain joins TRBV9 to TRBJ2-5; D is uncertain. The CDR3 sequence is 16 residues long. Germline V CDR1 and CDR2: SGDLS, YYNGEE. Trimming removed 0 bases from V and 2 bases from J, with 14 bases in between. The CDR3 loop is CASSVEGRGQQETQYF. The DNA of the CDR3 is TGTGCCAGCAGCGTAGAAGGCAGAGGTCAACAAGAGACCCAGTACTTC. The whole variable domain, filled in from reference TRBV9 and TRBJ2-5, reads DSGVTQTPKHLITATGQRVTLRCSPRSGDLSVYWYQQSLDQGLQFLIQYYNGEERAKGNILERFSAQQFPDLHSELNLSSLELGDSALYFCASSVEGRGQQETQYFGPGTRLLVL.

Details on this clonotype: A much larger clonotype is one base distant, so this may be a read error. The chain uses TRBV6-5 and TRBJ1-1, with D possibly being TRBD1 (5 bases). Germline CDR1 and CDR2: MNHEY and SVGAGI. This CDR3 is built from 13 residues. This chain's CDR3 is CASSYSRDSPASF. The CDR3 DNA reads TGTGCCAGCAGTTACTCGAGGGACTCACCGGCTTCCTTT.

The V call is TRBV7-9, the J call TRBJ2-2; TRBD2 agrees at 7 bases. Germline CDR1 is SEHNR and CDR2 is FQNEAQ (reference sequence). The ends lost 5 bases at V and 2 bases at J; junction bases unmatched: 8. The CDR3 runs 16 residues. In DNA, the CDR3 is TGTGCCAGCAGCCCCGTAGGCGGGGGAAACACCGGGGAGCTGTTTTTT. Translation: CASSPVGGGNTGELFF.

CDR3 sequence: CATSRKGAAGDTQYF. Here the CDR3 DNA reads TGTGCCACCAGCAGAAAGGGAGCCGCGGGAGATACGCAGTATTTT. The chain employs TRBV15 and TRBJ2-3, with D maybe TRBD2 (5 bases). CDR1 is LNHNV, CDR2 YYDKDF, per germline (reference sequence). V lost 2 bases and J lost 5, with 14 bases in between. CDR3 size: 15 residues. The entire variable domain, with the rest obtained from reference TRBV15 and TRBJ2-3, is as follows: DAMVIQNPRYQVTQFGKPVTLSCSQTLNHNVMYWYQQKSSQAPKLLFHYYDKDFNNEADTPDNFQSRRPNTSFCFLDIRSPGLGDTAMYLCATSRKGAAGDTQYFGPGTRLTVL.

There are many counts of this clonotype. V usage is TRBV28 and J usage is TRBJ2-1; 13 nucleotides line up with TRBD2. Germline V gene lookup returns CDR1 MDHEN and CDR2 SYDVKM. After removal of 0 bases from V and 10 bases from J, the junction contained 9 bases not matched to a gene. This CDR3 region has 17 residues. The CDR3 coding sequence is TGTGCCAGCAGTTTATGGGAACTAGCGGGAGGGCCCGGCGAGCAGTTCTTC. Translation: CASSLWELAGGPGEQFF.

The V call is TRBV7-9, the J call TRBJ2-7; TRBD1 agrees at 8 bases. CDR1 is SEHNR, CDR2 FQNEAQ, per germline (reference sequence). The V segment lost 6 bases and the J segment 5 bases; nucleotides outside the gene matches: 12. This CDR3 has 15 residues. CDR3 in DNA: TGTGCCAGCAGTCCCCAGAAGACAGGGGAGGACGAGCAGTACTTC. Amino acid sequence: CASSPQKTGEDEQYF.

About this clonotype itself: A clone one base away is much larger, so this may be a read error. No conserved phenylalanine or tryptophan ends this CDR3, so it is likely a read error. The chain uses TRBV2 and TRBJ2-3; D perhaps matches TRBD2 (6 bases). The CDR3 covers 14 residues. Germline V gene sequence: CDR1 SNHLY, CDR2 FYNNEI. V was pared by 6 bases and J by 9 bases, with 19 bases between. CDR3 protein: CASSPGTVVKTQYY. CDR3 bases: TGTGCCAGCAGCCCCGGGACTGTCGTTAAGACGCAGTATTAT.

This clonotype has a count of ten or more. This sequence joins TRBV4-2 and TRBJ1-5; perhaps TRBD1 as D (5 bases). The CDR3 contains 15 residues. Per the germline V gene, CDR1 is LGHNA and CDR2 is YNFKEQ. V was shortened by 1 base and J by 4 bases, with 11 bases between the two germline ends. The CDR3: CASSQGAGLNQPQHF. In nucleotides, the CDR3 is TGTGCCAGCAGCCAAGGAGCAGGGTTGAATCAGCCCCAGCATTTT.

The V call is TRBV6-2 or TRBV6-3, the J call TRBJ1-1; no clear D. The germline CDR1 and CDR2 sequences are MNHEY and SVGEGT. The CDR3 length is 15 residues. V gave up 0 bases and J gave up 1 base, with 9 bases separating them. CDR3 loop: CASSYSGAGNTEAFF. CDR3 sequence (DNA): TGTGCCAGCAGTTACTCCGGCGCTGGGAACACTGAAGCTTTCTTT.

This clonotype was detected a few times. The CDR3: CASTPRVDTSYEQYF. The DNA for the CDR3 is TGTGCCAGCACCCCAAGGGTAGATACGTCCTACGAGCAGTACTTC. The chain carries TRBV7-2 and TRBJ2-7; no clear D. The CDR3 loop spans 15 amino acids. V was cut by 7 bases and J by 1 base, with 17 bases left in between. Germline V lookup: CDR1 SGHTA, CDR2 FQGNSA.

Many counts were recorded for this clonotype. The rearrangement links TRBV20-1 to TRBJ2-3; no clear D. The CDR3 spans 10 residues. Per germline, CDR1 DFQATT and CDR2 SNEGSKA (reference sequence). The V end lost 3 bases, the J end lost 2 bases, and 0 bases lay between the germline ends. Here the CDR3 reads CSASTDTQYF. CDR3 bases: TGCAGTGCTAGCACAGATACGCAGTATTTT.

This clonotype was observed many times. J is TRBJ2-5 and V is TRBV6-2 or TRBV6-3, with a tentative D call TRBD2 (6 bases). Germline V gene data show CDR1 as MNHEY and CDR2 as SVGEGT. V was pared by 5 bases and J by 3 bases, with 16 bases between. The CDR3 is made up of 15 amino acids. This chain's CDR3 is CASSLEGHFEETQYF. The CDR3 nucleotides read TGTGCCAGCAGTCTGGAGGGCCACTTTGAAGAGACCCAGTACTTC.

Ten or more counts support this clonotype. CDR3 in DNA: TGTGCCAGCAGAAACAGGGGTCCTGAGACCCAGTACTTC. Amino acid sequence: CASRNRGPETQYF. The chain is built from TRBV6-2 or TRBV6-3 and TRBJ2-5; TRBD1 agrees at 7 bases. The trim removed 6 bases at V and 5 bases at J, leaving 6 bases unmatched. This CDR3 contains 13 residues. CDR1 is MNHEY, CDR2 SVGEGT, per germline.